The present entry profiles one T cell receptor (beta chain) with its context. The target antigen is unknown. Sorting of CD4+ naive, central memory, regulatory and stem cell-like memory cells was performed via CD45RO/CCR7/CD25/CD127/CD95/CD27. The authors reverse transcribed all of the isolated RNA, so sequencing captured expressed TCRB transcripts. The protocol was immunoSEQ multiplex PCR, while the TCRdb copy is restricted to in-frame clones and leaves out a portion. This sample carries a few hundred thousand clones, around 15% of them seen once, and the ten largest clones take roughly 6.7%. Germline-derived CDR1 and CDR2 are MGHRA and YSYEKL. CDR3 length: 14 amino acids. Between the trimmed V and J ends, which lost 0 bases and 1 base, there was a span of 6 bases. This sample is part of a study of beta chain features in type 1 diabetes. Whole-study results and caveats: Using cDNA template may skew counts toward highly expressing activated cells. The study notes PCR might favor shorter templates equally in patients and controls.

The material sequenced was central memory CD4+ T cells from blood. This receptor was obtained from a man aged 25-40 years in good health. The chain carries TRBV4-1 and TRBJ2-5; D not certain. CDR3 protein: CASSQELSQETQYF. Here the CDR3 DNA reads TGCGCCAGCAGCCAAGAGTTGAGCCAAGAGACCCAGTACTTC.